The clone carrying this T cell receptor beta chain was detected only a few times. The antigen is unknown. The data stem from a study of beta chain features in type 1 diabetes. Whole-study context: Healthy donors and patients showed comparable age, gender and cell yields. Study-wide results and limits: Moderate but significant shortening of TCRB CDR3s was recorded in all four CD4+ subsets from Type 1 diabetes patients. cDNA-based sequencing might over-represent cells highly expressing TCR.

Per germline, CDR1 SEHNR and CDR2 FQNEAQ (reference sequence). V dropped 5 bases and J dropped 6; count of bases not matched to a gene: 17. The CDR3 runs 18 residues. The entirety of the isolated RNA underwent reverse transcription, so expressed TCRB transcripts were sequenced. TCRdb keeps only in-frame clones here, not all; method: immunoSEQ multiplex PCR. Of around 300,000 clones in the sample, about 15% were seen once. Cell sorting via CD45RO/CCR7/CD25/CD127/CD95/CD27 was performed to obtain CD4+ naive, central memory, regulatory and stem cell-like memory cells. Sorted populations all exceeded 95% purity.

This sequence joins TRBV7-9 and TRBJ2-1; 9 bases are shared with TRBD2. The clonotype was recovered from a young man with type 1 diabetes. The sequencing input was naive CD4+ T cells from blood. In DNA form, the CDR3 reads TGTGCCAGCAGCCAAAAACGACCCCCGACTAGCGGACCCAATGAGCAGTTCTTC. Translation gives CASSQKRPPTSGPNEQFF.